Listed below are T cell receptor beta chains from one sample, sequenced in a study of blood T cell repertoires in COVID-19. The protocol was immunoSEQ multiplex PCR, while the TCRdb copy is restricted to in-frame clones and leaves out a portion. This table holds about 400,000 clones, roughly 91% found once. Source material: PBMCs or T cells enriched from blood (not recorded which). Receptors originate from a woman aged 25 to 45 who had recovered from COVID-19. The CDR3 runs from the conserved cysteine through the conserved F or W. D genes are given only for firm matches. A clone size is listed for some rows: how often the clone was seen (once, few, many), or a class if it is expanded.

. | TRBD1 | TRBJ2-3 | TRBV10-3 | TGTGCCATCAAGGGACAGAGCACAGATACGCAGTATTTT | CAIKGQSTDTQYF
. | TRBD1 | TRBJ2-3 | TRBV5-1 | TGCGCCAGCAGCATCGGACAGGGGAGGGGTACGCAGTATTTT | CASSIGQGRGTQYF
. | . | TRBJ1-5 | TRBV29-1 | TGCAGCGTTGACGGGTCAGACCCCAATCAGCCCCAGCATTTT | CSVDGSDPNQPQHF
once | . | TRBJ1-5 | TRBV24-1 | TGTGCCACCAGTGATTTTGGGCAGAATCAGCCCCAGCATTTT | CATSDFGQNQPQHF
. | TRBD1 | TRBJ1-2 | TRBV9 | TGTGCCAGCAGCGAGGGAGGCGGGGGACAGGGATACCTCTACTATGGCTACACCTTC | CASSEGGGGQGYLYYGYTF
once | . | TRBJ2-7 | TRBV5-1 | TGCGCCAGCAGCTCCCGGGACTCCGGTACCGGCGAGCAGTACTTC | CASSSRDSGTGEQYF
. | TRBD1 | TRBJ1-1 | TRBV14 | TGTGCCAGCAGCCAGACAGGGTGGAACACTGAAGCTTTCTTT | CASSQTGWNTEAFF
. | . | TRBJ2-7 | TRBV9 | TGTGCCAGCAGCCCGCCTAGCCTTGGCGAGCAGTACTTC | CASSPPSLGEQYF
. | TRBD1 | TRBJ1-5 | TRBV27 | TGTGCCAGCAGTTTTTCCGGACAGGACTTCCAGCCCCAGCATTTT | CASSFSGQDFQPQHF
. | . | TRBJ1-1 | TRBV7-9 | TGTGCCAGCAGCCCGAGAGAGAACACTGAAGCTTTCTTT | CASSPRENTEAFF
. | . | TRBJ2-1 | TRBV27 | TGTGCCAGCAGTCCCCCTTTTCCACTAGCCGGGAATGAGCAGTTCTTC | CASSPPFPLAGNEQFF
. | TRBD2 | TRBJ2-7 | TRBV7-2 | TGTGCCAGCAGCTCCGCCTTGGTAGCGGGGGGGCAGGGTCGGGACGAGCAGTACTTC | CASSSALVAGGQGRDEQYF
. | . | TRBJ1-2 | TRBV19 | TGTGCCAGTACCATCATGGGGGGTACAGGCTACACCTTC | CASTIMGGTGYTF
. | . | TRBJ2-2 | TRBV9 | TGTGCCAGCAGCGTCGAGGGATTAGGAGTCGGGGAGCTGTTTTTT | CASSVEGLGVGELFF
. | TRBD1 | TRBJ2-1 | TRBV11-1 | TGTGCCAGCAGCCCGACAGGGGGCTCCTACAATGAGCAGTTCTTC | CASSPTGGSYNEQFF
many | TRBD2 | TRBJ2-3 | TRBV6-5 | TGTGCCAGCAGTTACGTGGGACTAGCGGCCACAGATACGCAGTATTTT | CASSYVGLAATDTQYF
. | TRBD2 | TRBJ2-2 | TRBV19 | TGTGCCAGTAGTACAAGACTAAGCGGGAGTACCGGGGAGCTGTTTTTT | CASSTRLSGSTGELFF
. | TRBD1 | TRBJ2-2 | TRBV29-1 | TGCAGCGTGGGACAGGGGGCGAACACCGGGGAGCTGTTTTTT | CSVGQGANTGELFF
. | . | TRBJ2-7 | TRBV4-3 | TGCGCCAGCAGCCAAGATCGGTGGACAACCTACGAGCAGTACTTC | CASSQDRWTTYEQYF
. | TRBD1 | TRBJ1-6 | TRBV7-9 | TGTGCCAGCGGCATGACAGGGCCTTCTAATTCACCCCTCCACTTT | CASGMTGPSNSPLHF
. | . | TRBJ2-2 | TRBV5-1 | TGCGCCAGCAGTCTACACAGAACGCCCTACACCGGGGAGCTGTTTTTT | CASSLHRTPYTGELFF
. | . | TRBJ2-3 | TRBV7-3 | TGTGCCAGCAGCTTAGGTTCGGTCACAGATACGCAGTATTTT | CASSLGSVTDTQYF
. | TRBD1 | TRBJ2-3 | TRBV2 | TGTGCCAGCACACCCGACCCGGGACAGGGGGAAGATACGCAGTATTTT | CASTPDPGQGEDTQYF
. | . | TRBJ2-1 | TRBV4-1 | TGCGCCAGCAGCGTCGTGGGGGCGGGTAATGAGCAGTTCTTC | CASSVVGAGNEQFF
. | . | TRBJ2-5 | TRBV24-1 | TGTGCCACCAGTGACTCGGACAGTAACGCCCAAGAGACCCAGTACTTC | CATSDSDSNAQETQYF
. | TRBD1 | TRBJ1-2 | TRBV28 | TGTGCCAGCAGGCTACAACAGACAGGGGGCTATGGCTACACCTTC | CASRLQQTGGYGYTF
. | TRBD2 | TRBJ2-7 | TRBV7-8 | TGTGCCAGCAGCCAAACAATACTAGCGGGGAGCTCCTACGAGCAGTACTTC | CASSQTILAGSSYEQYF
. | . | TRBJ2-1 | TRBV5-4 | TGTGCCAGCAGCTCAGGGATCAATGAGCAGTTCTTC | CASSSGINEQFF
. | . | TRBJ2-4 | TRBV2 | TGTGCCAGCAACCGGAGAGGAAACATTCAGTACTTC | CASNRRGNIQYF
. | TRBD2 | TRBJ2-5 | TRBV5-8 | TGTGCCAGCAGCTTGCGACTAGCGAGAGAGACCCAGTACTTC | CASSLRLARETQYF
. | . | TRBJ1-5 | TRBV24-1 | TGTGCCACCAGTGTGGCGGGGACGGATCAGCCCCAGCATTTT | CATSVAGTDQPQHF
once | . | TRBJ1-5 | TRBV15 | TGTGCCACCAGCTCTCCAGGCACTTGGTATAGCAATCAGCCCCAGCATTTT | CATSSPGTWYSNQPQHF
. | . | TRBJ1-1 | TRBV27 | TGTGCCAGCAGTTTGCAACTTCTCCAGGGTGTTGAAGCTTTCTTT | CASSLQLLQGVEAFF
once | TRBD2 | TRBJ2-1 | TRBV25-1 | TGTGCCAGCAGTGCAAAGCGGGGGACCTACAATGAGCAGTTCTTC | CASSAKRGTYNEQFF
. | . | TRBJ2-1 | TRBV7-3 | TGTGCCAGCAGCTTATTTAGTAGCTACAATGAGCAGTTCTTC | CASSLFSSYNEQFF
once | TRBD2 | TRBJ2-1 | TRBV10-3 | TGTGCCATCAGTCGCCCGACTAGCGGGGGCCCAAATGAGCAGTTCTTC | CAISRPTSGGPNEQFF
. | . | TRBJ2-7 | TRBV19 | TGTGCCAGTAGTATCGTCGGGAGTAGGTCCTACGAGCAGTACTTC | CASSIVGSRSYEQYF
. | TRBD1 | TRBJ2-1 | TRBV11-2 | TGTGCCAGCAGCTCCCCGGGACAGAGGATTTACAATGAGCAGTTCTTC | CASSSPGQRIYNEQFF
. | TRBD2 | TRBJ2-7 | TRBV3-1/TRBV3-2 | TGTGCCAGCAGCAGAGCGGGATTCACCTACGAGCAGTACTTC | CASSRAGFTYEQYF
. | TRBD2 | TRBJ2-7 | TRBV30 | TGTGCCTGGAGCCGAGCGGGAGTCGTCCCCGAGCAGTACTTC | CAWSRAGVVPEQYF
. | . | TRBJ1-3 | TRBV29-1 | TGCAGCGTTGTTTACGGGAACACCATATATTTT | CSVVYGNTIYF
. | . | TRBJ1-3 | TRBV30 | TGTGCCTGGAGTGTCACAGGCAGATCTGGAAACACCATATATTTT | CAWSVTGRSGNTIYF
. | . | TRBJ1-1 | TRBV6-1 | TGTGCCAGCAGTGAACGTTTTTGGGGGGACACTGAAGCTTTCTTT | CASSERFWGDTEAFF
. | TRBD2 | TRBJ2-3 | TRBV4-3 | TGCGCCAGCAGCCAAGTTGCTAGCGGCAGAGGGGATACGCAGTATTTT | CASSQVASGRGDTQYF
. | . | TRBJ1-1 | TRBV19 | TGTGCCAGTAGTATTGGCGGGAACACTGAAGCTTTCTTT | CASSIGGNTEAFF
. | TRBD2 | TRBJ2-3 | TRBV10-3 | TGTGCCATCAGTGAAGGGGGGACTAGCGGTTCAGATACGCAGTATTTT | CAISEGGTSGSDTQYF
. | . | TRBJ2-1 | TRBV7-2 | TGTGCCAGCAGCTTAGGGCAACATGAGCAGTTCTTC | CASSLGQHEQFF
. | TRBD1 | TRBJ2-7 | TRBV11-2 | TGTGCCAGCAGCCCACGGGACAGGCCGGACAGCTCCTACGAGCAGTACTTC | CASSPRDRPDSSYEQYF
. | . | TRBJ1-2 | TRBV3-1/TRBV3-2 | TGTGCCAGCAGCCAAGGTACAGGAGGCTACACCTTC | CASSQGTGGYTF
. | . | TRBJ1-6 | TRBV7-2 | TGTGCCAGCAGCTCGGTGGGGAGGGATAATTCACCCCTCCACTTT | CASSSVGRDNSPLHF
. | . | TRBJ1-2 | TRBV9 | TGTGCCAGCAGCGTAGCTAAAACAGCGGACGGCTACACCTTC | CASSVAKTADGYTF
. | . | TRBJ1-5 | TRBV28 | TGTGCCAGCAGCCCTAGAAGAAGAAAACATAGCAATCAGCCCCAGCATTTT | CASSPRRRKHSNQPQHF
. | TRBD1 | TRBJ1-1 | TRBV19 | TGTGCCAGTAACGACAGGGGGCGCGTACCTGAAGCTTTCTTT | CASNDRGRVPEAFF
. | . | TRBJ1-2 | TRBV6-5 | TGTGCCAGCAGTTACGGGCAGATCTATGGCTACACCTTC | CASSYGQIYGYTF
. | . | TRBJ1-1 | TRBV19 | TGTGCCAGTAGTTCAACAGGGAAGGGTGCTGAAGCTTTCTTT | CASSSTGKGAEAFF